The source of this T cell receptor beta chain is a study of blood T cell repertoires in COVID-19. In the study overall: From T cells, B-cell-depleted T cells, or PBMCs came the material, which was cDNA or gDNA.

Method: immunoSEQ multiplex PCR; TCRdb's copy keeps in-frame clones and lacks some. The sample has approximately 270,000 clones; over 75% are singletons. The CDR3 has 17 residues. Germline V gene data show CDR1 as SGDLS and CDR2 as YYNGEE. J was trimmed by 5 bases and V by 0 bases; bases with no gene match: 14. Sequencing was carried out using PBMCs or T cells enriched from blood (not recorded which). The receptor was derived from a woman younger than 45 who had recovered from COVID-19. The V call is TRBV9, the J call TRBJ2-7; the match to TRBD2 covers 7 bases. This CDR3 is CASSVVLGLEDVDEQYF. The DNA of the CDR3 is TGTGCCAGCAGCGTAGTTTTAGGACTAGAGGATGTCGACGAGCAGTACTTC. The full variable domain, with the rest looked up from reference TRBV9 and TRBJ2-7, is DSGVTQTPKHLITATGQRVTLRCSPRSGDLSVYWYQQSLDQGLQFLIQYYNGEERAKGNILERFSAQQFPDLHSELNLSSLELGDSALYFCASSVVLGLEDVDEQYFGPGTRLTVT.